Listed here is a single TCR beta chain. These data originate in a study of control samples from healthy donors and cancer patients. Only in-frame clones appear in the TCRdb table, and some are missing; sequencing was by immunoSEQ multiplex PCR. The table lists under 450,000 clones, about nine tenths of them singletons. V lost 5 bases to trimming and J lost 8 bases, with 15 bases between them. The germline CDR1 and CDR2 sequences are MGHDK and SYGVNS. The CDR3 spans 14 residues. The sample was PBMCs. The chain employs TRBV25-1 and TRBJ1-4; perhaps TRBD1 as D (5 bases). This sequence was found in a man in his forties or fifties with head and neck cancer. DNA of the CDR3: TGTGCCAGCAGTCCTACCCAGGGCCCCGAAAAACTGTTTTTT. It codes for CASSPTQGPEKLFF.